This TCR beta chain was captured by sequencing in a study of T cell changes during pregnancy in multiple sclerosis. The method was immunoSEQ multiplex PCR; TCRdb's version includes in-frame clones alone and lacks a portion of them. The sample lists 70,000 or so clones, around 90% occurring once. The CDR3 extends over 14 amino acids. Germline assignment: CDR1 MNHEY and CDR2 SVGAGI. The V gene lost 2 bases and the J gene lost 4 bases, with 12 bases spanning the gap. The receptor was isolated from a female donor with multiple sclerosis, enrolled in a pregnancy study. The sample was CD4+ T cells from peripheral blood mononuclear cells, taken after pregnancy. The chain has TRBV6-5 and TRBJ2-7, with a possible D match to TRBD1 (7 bases). The CDR3 nucleotides are TGTGCCAGCAGTTACGGGTCAGGGGGGTACGAGCAGTACTTC. It yields the protein CASSYGSGGYEQYF.